The T cell receptor beta chain under discussion was sequenced for a study of graft-versus-host responses after intestinal transplantation. As for the study in general: Transplantation in recipients was multivisceral, liver-intestinal, or isolated intestinal. Anti-thymocyte globulin was used for induction in all recipients, who then took tacrolimus and steroids for roughly 3 years. Findings and caveats of the study: Detected in recipient marrow were GvH clones, some of which were first observed in ileum or blood.

Produced via immunoSEQ multiplex PCR; TCRdb's table is partial and in-frame only. The sample lists roughly 9,700 clones, 30% to 40% occurring once. Both CD3+CD4+ and CD3+CD8+ responders that were proliferating and CFSE-low underwent sorting after the reaction. Germline V gene data show CDR1 as MNHEY and CDR2 as SVGAGI. Trimming removed 0 bases from V and 2 bases from J, with 7 bases in between. This CDR3 is built from 15 residues. The clonotype comes from a human patient who was an organ donor for intestinal transplantation. This chain joins TRBV6-5 and TRBJ1-4, with a possible D match to TRBD1 (5 bases). The sequencing used alloreactive CD4+ T cells from a mixed lymphocyte reaction culture, collected before transplantation. As for subset: CFSE-low proliferating T cells sorted from roughly six-day pre-transplant mixed lymphocyte reaction (GvH or HvG direction). CDR3 region: CASSYSGRTNEKLFF. Here the CDR3 DNA reads TGTGCCAGCAGTTACTCGGGGCGGACTAATGAAAAACTGTTTTTT.